The sequence of this TCR beta chain was determined in a study of shared T cell receptors in the human thymus (dated by TCRdb to about 2021). Notes on the research overall: The study examined how self-reactive, shared T-cell receptor alpha chains are generated in the human thymus.

As encoded in the germline V gene, CDR1 is ENHRY while CDR2 is SYGVKD. Trimming accounts for 10 bases at V and 8 bases at J, while the number of junction bases matched to no gene is 13. The CDR3 measures 14 amino acids from cysteine to phenylalanine. The kept DNA is CDR3 alone, 42 bases in frame from the first base. Library preparation employed the immunoSEQ multiplex PCR assay. Drawn from immuneACCESS, this table holds only the in-frame rearrangements with V and J called that TCRdb kept. Clones are partly lost; checked studies trace under half to an unresolved V gene and leave the rest unexplained. A total of roughly 710,000 clones appear in this sample, approximately 85% of them only once. The ten biggest clones cover around 0.0099% of the sample. There are a few counts of this clone. What antigen it recognizes has not been identified. Within one base of it there is no much larger clone, and no base qualities were kept.

These data are also associated with another study on human thymus T cells. As that second paper reports: Donors were immunologically healthy infants undergoing open corrective cardiac surgery for congenital heart defects in Finland. Thymus tissue was obtained as surgical resects removed during corrective cardiac surgery. V and J gene segment usage appeared biased in both thymic and peripheral blood repertoires. Highly overlapping thymic TCR repertoires among unrelated individuals were reported in the related research. The study described the TCR alpha and beta repertoires in under 10 infant thymus samples and a few matching peripheral blood samples. Donor ages ranging from about 6 to 250 days were recorded, and roughly six male and a couple of female infants were included in the cohort. After being mechanically released from the tissue, thymocytes were kept at -70 degrees C in pellets of 10-30 million cells. A QIAsymphony instrument was used to extract genomic DNA from the frozen cell pellets. The immunoSEQ multiplex PCR assay was used to amplify the TCRB and TCRAD loci from a standardized amount of quality-controlled genomic DNA. The amplicons covered the V(D)J region and were long enough to include the CDR3 and to identify the V and J genes. Amplicon sequencing was performed on an Illumina platform through the commercial immunoSEQ service. Primer bias and sequencing errors were corrected using previously described methods, and TCRAD and TCRB definitions followed the IMGT database. The repertoires were analysed using immunoSEQ Analyzer 3.0 and VDJTools for basic statistics, V/J segment usage, diversity estimates, rarefaction and pairwise overlap. Diversity was estimated with Chao1, ChaoE, Efron-Thisted, Shannon and inverse Simpson indices, and also on datasets down-sampled to the smallest sample. Repertoire overlap used strict matching of CDR3 nucleotide sequence, V gene and J gene, with Jaccard-based multidimensional scaling clustering. On average, about 800,000 unique TCRB clonotypes were obtained from thymus samples, compared with around 78,000 from blood samples.

This TCR came from a girl under two years old with a congenital heart defect. Donor details come from another sample of the same person, matched by shared clones. Sequencing input: thymocytes. The receptor chain draws on TRBV10-3 and TRBJ1-4, with TRBD1 matching 7 junction bases. CDR3 sequence: CATSQDREKEKLFF. The DNA is TGTGCCACCTCTCAAGACAGGGAAAAGGAAAAACTGTTTTTT.